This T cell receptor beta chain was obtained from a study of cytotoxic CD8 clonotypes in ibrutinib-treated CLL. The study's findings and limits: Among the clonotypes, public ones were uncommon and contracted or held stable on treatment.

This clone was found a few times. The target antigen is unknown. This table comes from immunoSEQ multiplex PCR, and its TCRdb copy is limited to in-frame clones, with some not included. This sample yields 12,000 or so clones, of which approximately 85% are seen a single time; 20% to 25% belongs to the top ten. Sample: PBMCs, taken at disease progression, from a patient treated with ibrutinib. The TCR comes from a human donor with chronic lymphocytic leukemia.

The CDR3 region has the DNA TGCGCCAGCAGCTTGGGACAGGGAATCCCTGAAGCTTTCTTT. Amino acid sequence: CASSLGQGIPEAFF. J is TRBJ1-1 and V is TRBV5-1; 7 bases line up with TRBD1. CDR3 length equals 14 residues. J gave up 6 bases and V 0 bases, and 5 bases lay outside the gene matches. The V gene's germline CDR1 is SGHRS and CDR2 YFSETQ.